A single sample gave rise to the 30 T cell receptor beta chains below, sequenced in a study of shared clonotypes between healthy human individuals. The repertoire was sequenced with immunoSEQ multiplex PCR; TCRdb's copy has only in-frame clones and lacks some. In the table there are 600,000 to 750,000 clones, roughly 91% of which are singletons. The sample taken for sequencing was memory CD8+ T cells from PBMCs. The sample's subset: CD45RO+ cells pooled with CCR7-negative TemRA cells. These receptors were collected from a man younger than 30 in good health. Some clones in this sample may be carry-over from other donors' samples.

The rearrangement joins TRBV11-1 to TRBJ2-7; possible D gene TRBD1, 5 bases. This CDR3 has 15 amino acids. The V and J ends lost 3 bases and 2 bases respectively, with 14 bases between them. From germline, CDR1 is SGHAT and CDR2 FQDESV (reference sequence). For the CDR3, the DNA is TGTGCCAGCAGCTTGGGGCCGACAGAGACCTACGAGCAGTACTTC. The encoded protein is CASSLGPTETYEQYF.

CDR3 in amino acids: CASSGPGLADPYEQYF. In DNA form, the CDR3 reads TGTGCCAGCAGCGGACCGGGACTAGCGGACCCCTACGAGCAGTACTTC. V usage is TRBV9 and J usage is TRBJ2-7; TRBD2 matches 11 bases. Per the germline V gene, CDR1 is SGDLS and CDR2 is YYNGEE. The CDR3 runs 16 residues. The ends lost 3 bases at V and 2 bases at J; junction bases unmatched: 7.

The chain employs TRBV7-2 and TRBJ1-4, with unresolved D. This CDR3 has 14 amino acids. V shed 4 bases and J shed 8 bases, with 14 bases lying between them. Germline V gene sequence: CDR1 SGHTA, CDR2 FQGNSA. The CDR3 spells CASSSSGTREKLFF. The CDR3 region has the DNA TGTGCCAGCAGCTCCTCGGGCACCCGGGAAAAACTGTTTTTT.

V and J are TRBV15 and TRBJ1-5; D ambiguous. The CDR3 has 15 amino acids. V gave up 5 bases and J gave up 4 bases, with 15 bases separating them. The germline V gene encodes CDR1 LNHNV and CDR2 YYDKDF (reference sequence). The CDR3 sequence is CATSLDYGGNQPQHF. CDR3 coding DNA: TGTGCCACCAGCTTAGACTACGGAGGGAATCAGCCCCAGCATTTT.

This rearrangement joins TRBV7-2 to TRBJ1-1; no clear D. V was clipped by 6 bases and J by 4 bases, with 12 bases between them. The length of the CDR3 is 13 residues. The germline V gene encodes CDR1 SGHTA and CDR2 FQGNSA. The CDR3 DNA reads TGTGCCAGCAGTAGCGACCCGGGCACTGAAGCTTTCTTT. Residues: CASSSDPGTEAFF.

V gene TRBV6-6 combines with J gene TRBJ2-5; weak D call: TRBD2 (5 bases). CDR3 length: 14 amino acids. V lost 6 bases and J lost 2, with 13 bases in between. Germline V gene data show CDR1 as MNHNY and CDR2 as SVGAGI (reference sequence). The CDR3 nucleotides are TGTGCCAGCAGCCCGAGGGTAGGGCAAGAGACCCAGTACTTC. Its translation is CASSPRVGQETQYF.

The gene calls are TRBV30 and TRBJ1-5; D unclear. Trimming left V 7 bases short and J 3 bases short, with 13 bases between. The CDR3 loop spans 13 amino acids. Per the germline V gene, CDR1 is GTSNPN and CDR2 is SVGIG (reference sequence). DNA of the CDR3: TGTGCCTACGATACCTCACCCAATCAGCCCCAGCATTTT. Protein: CAYDTSPNQPQHF.

V gene TRBV6-5 combines with J gene TRBJ2-1; 9 nucleotides agree with TRBD2. The CDR3 is 16 amino acids. Germline trimming cut 0 bases from V and 2 bases from J; bases unmatched to any gene: 2. The germline CDR1 and CDR2 sequences are MNHEY and SVGAGI. CDR3 bases: TGTGCCAGCAGTTACTCGAGACTAGCGGCCTACAATGAGCAGTTCTTC. This gives the protein CASSYSRLAAYNEQFF.

The genes are TRBV21-1 and TRBJ1-1; the table's D call, TRBD1, has no DNA check behind it. TRBV21-1 is termed a pseudogene. The CDR3 runs 14 residues. The CDR3 DNA is TGTGCCAGCAGCCGAACAGAGCCGAACACTGAAGCTTTCTTT. As protein: CASSRTEPNTEAFF.

Note on this clone: The germline gene is not matched at one end of the junction; a read error may be the cause. This rearrangement joins TRBV20-1 to TRBJ2-7; D call uncertain. Germline CDR1 DFQATT, CDR2 SNEGSKA (reference sequence). This CDR3 contains 10 residues. The CDR3 DNA follows: TGCAGTGCTTCGGGTGAAGAGCAGTGCTTC. Its protein product is CSASGEEQCF.

This chain links TRBV14 with TRBJ2-7; D gene unclear. The germline CDR1 and CDR2 sequences are SGHDN and FVKESK. V lost 3 bases to trimming and J lost 5 bases, with 20 bases between them. The length of the CDR3 is 16 residues. The CDR3 loop is CASSHSFGPQGDEQYF. The CDR3 DNA sequence: TGTGCCAGCAGCCATTCCTTCGGCCCTCAAGGCGACGAGCAGTACTTC.

The chain couples TRBV15 to TRBJ1-3, with D perhaps TRBD1 (6 bases). The CDR3 runs 16 residues. The germline gives CDR1 LNHNV, CDR2 YYDKDF (reference sequence). Deletions cut 0 bases from V and 2 bases from J, with 11 bases between. The CDR3 DNA reads TGTGCCACCAGCAGAGATGTCAGGGGAGCTGGAAACACCATATATTTT. Residues: CATSRDVRGAGNTIYF.

This chain joins TRBV28 and TRBJ1-1, with 7 bases lining up with TRBD1. The CDR3 has 12 amino acids. V lost 7 bases to trimming and J lost 5 bases; unmatched junction nucleotides: 4. Germline V lookup: CDR1 MDHEN, CDR2 SYDVKM. CDR3 residues: CASTQGGTEAFF. CDR3 sequence (DNA): TGTGCCAGCACCCAGGGGGGTACTGAAGCTTTCTTT.

The genes are TRBV25-1 and TRBJ1-2, with 10 bases aligning to TRBD1. Germline V gene lookup returns CDR1 MGHDK and CDR2 SYGVNS. The CDR3 is 18 residues long. V dropped 4 bases and J dropped 4; count of bases not matched to a gene: 15. DNA of the CDR3: TGTGCCAGCAGTGGCGCGACAGGGGGCCCCTCTTCGGGCTATGGCTACACCTTC. Its protein product is CASSGATGGPSSGYGYTF.

The gene calls are TRBV11-2 and TRBJ1-2, with 8 bases fitting TRBD1. V dropped 5 bases and J dropped 4; count of bases not matched to a gene: 9. There are 15 residues in the CDR3. Germline CDR1 is SGHAT and CDR2 is FQNNGV. As DNA, the CDR3 is TGTGCCAGCAGCAAGGACAGGGAGGCCGGCTATGGCTACACCTTC. This sequence encodes CASSKDREAGYGYTF.

V is TRBV15 and J is TRBJ2-7; D perhaps matches TRBD2 (6 bases). Trimming removed 8 bases from V and 0 bases from J, with 14 bases in between. CDR3 length: 14 residues. CDR1 is LNHNV, CDR2 YYDKDF, per germline (reference sequence). This chain's CDR3 is CATAAGSGSYEQYF. CDR3 nucleotide sequence: TGTGCCACCGCTGCGGGGAGCGGCTCCTACGAGCAGTACTTC.

The chain carries TRBV7-2 and TRBJ2-5; the D gene is possibly TRBD2 (7 bases). CDR1 SGHTA and CDR2 FQGNSA come from the germline V gene. The V and J ends lost 1 base and 3 bases respectively, with 12 bases between them. This CDR3 spans 15 amino acids. The CDR3 protein is CASSLVLGGEETQYF. The CDR3 nucleotides are TGTGCCAGCAGCTTAGTGTTAGGGGGGGAAGAGACCCAGTACTTC.

This sequence joins TRBV7-8 and TRBJ2-7; unclear D gene. This CDR3 has 16 amino acids. V lost 3 bases and J 7 bases, leaving 22 bases between the germline ends. CDR1 is SGHVS, CDR2 FQNEAQ, per germline. This CDR3 reads CASSLTDRVVRREQYF. The CDR3 DNA is TGTGCCAGCAGCTTGACGGATCGTGTGGTTAGGAGAGAGCAGTACTTC.

J is TRBJ1-4 and V is TRBV6-5; D is unresolved. Trimming took 7 bases from V and 10 from J, leaving 10 bases between them. The CDR3 extends over 11 amino acids. Per the germline V gene, CDR1 is MNHEY and CDR2 is SVGAGI. This chain's CDR3 is CASTNDGKLFF. CDR3 nucleotide sequence: TGTGCCAGCACGAATGATGGAAAACTGTTTTTT.

This chain links TRBV7-9 with TRBJ2-1; D remains unclear. V lost 4 bases to trimming and J lost 7 bases, with 14 bases between them. From germline, CDR1 is SEHNR and CDR2 FQNEAQ (reference sequence). This CDR3 comprises 14 residues. The CDR3 is CASSSPPQANEQFF. CDR3 in DNA: TGTGCCAGCAGCTCCCCTCCCCAGGCGAATGAGCAGTTCTTC.

The chain links TRBV11-2 to TRBJ1-2, with D possibly TRBD1 on 6 matching bases. Germline CDR1 is SGHAT and CDR2 is FQNNGV. The CDR3 totals 16 residues. Trimming took off 5 bases at V and 2 bases at J, with 18 bases between the two ends. CDR3 amino acids: CASSPLTGFGNYGYTF. The CDR3, as DNA: TGTGCCAGCAGCCCCCTTACAGGGTTTGGCAACTATGGCTACACCTTC.

This chain links TRBV9 with TRBJ2-7; D is unresolved. Germline-derived CDR1 and CDR2 are SGDLS and YYNGEE. With 1 base removed from V and 3 bases from J, the gap between germline ends came to 8 bases. The CDR3 runs 13 residues. The CDR3 DNA follows: TGTGCCAGCAGCGTAAATACAGACTACGAGCAGTACTTC. This encodes CASSVNTDYEQYF. The entire variable domain, with the rest obtained from reference TRBV9 and TRBJ2-7, is as follows: DSGVTQTPKHLITATGQRVTLRCSPRSGDLSVYWYQQSLDQGLQFLIQYYNGEERAKGNILERFSAQQFPDLHSELNLSSLELGDSALYFCASSVNTDYEQYFGPGTRLTVT.

The rearrangement joins TRBV19 to TRBJ2-7; 9 positions match TRBD2. Germline V gene data show CDR1 as LNHDA and CDR2 as SQIVND (reference sequence). The CDR3 has 14 amino acids. Trimming removed 3 bases from V and 4 bases from J; junction bases left unmatched: 4. The CDR3 sequence is CASSIFAGGYEQYF. The CDR3 region has the DNA TGTGCCAGTAGTATCTTCGCGGGAGGGTACGAGCAGTACTTC.

The V call is TRBV7-9, the J call TRBJ2-3; 8 bases align to TRBD2. The CDR3 runs to 15 residues. Germline V gives CDR1 SEHNR, CDR2 FQNEAQ (reference sequence). Trimming took 1 base from V and 3 from J; bases not matched to a gene: 3. DNA of the CDR3: TGTGCCAGCAGCTTAGGGTCTAGCGGGACAGATACGCAGTATTTT. It yields the protein CASSLGSSGTDTQYF.

The chain uses TRBV29-1 and TRBJ1-2, with D unresolved. The germline gives CDR1 SQVTM, CDR2 ANQGSEA. V lost 4 bases and J lost 8, with 11 bases in between. CDR3 length: 11 amino acids. CDR3 coding DNA: TGCAGCGTTGTCTGGGGTCAGGGCTACACCTTC. This encodes CSVVWGQGYTF.

The chain joins TRBV2 to TRBJ2-6; D may correspond to TRBD1 or TRBD2 (5 bases each). This CDR3 region has 16 residues. V was pared by 7 bases and J by 0 bases, with 13 bases between. Germline values: CDR1 SNHLY, CDR2 FYNNEI. CDR3 in DNA: TGTGCCAGCATTGGGGGTCGGAGCTCTGGGGCCAACGTCCTGACTTTC. Amino acid sequence: CASIGGRSSGANVLTF.

The gene calls are TRBV7-9 and TRBJ2-2; D remains unclear. The V gene lost 0 bases and the J gene lost 0 bases, with 8 bases spanning the gap. This CDR3 has 16 residues. Germline CDR1 and CDR2: SEHNR and FQNEAQ (reference sequence). CDR3 DNA sequence: TGTGCCAGCAGCTTAGCGGGCACTTCGAACACCGGGGAGCTGTTTTTT. Protein: CASSLAGTSNTGELFF.

J is TRBJ2-5 and V is TRBV18, with D perhaps given as TRBD1 or TRBD2 (5 bases each). CDR1 KGHSH and CDR2 LQKENI come from the germline V gene. This CDR3 spans 16 amino acids. V was pared by 3 bases and J by 2 bases, with 16 bases between. The CDR3 DNA reads TGTGCCAGCTCACCGGAAAGATCGGGGCTACAAGAGACCCAGTACTTC. As protein: CASSPERSGLQETQYF.

This chain links TRBV11-2 with TRBJ1-2; tentatively, D is TRBD1 (5 bases). The germline CDR1 and CDR2 sequences are SGHAT and FQNNGV. The V end was cut by 4 bases, the J end by 5 bases, with 11 bases between. There are 13 residues in the CDR3. This CDR3 reads CASSSRGGYGYTF. CDR3 nucleotide sequence: TGTGCCAGCAGCTCCCGGGGGGGATATGGCTACACCTTC. Based on the CDR3 plus reference TRBV11-2 and TRBJ1-2, the full variable domain is EAGVAQSPRYKIIEKRQSVAFWCNPISGHATLYWYQQILGQGPKLLIQFQNNGVVDDSQLPKDRFSAERLKGVDSTLKIQPAKLEDSAVYLCASSSRGGYGYTFGSGTRLTVV.

The rearrangement joins TRBV5-1 to TRBJ2-2, with 10 bases that match TRBD2. Germline V gene sequence: CDR1 SGHRS, CDR2 YFSETQ. This CDR3 spans 17 amino acids. The V and J ends lost 0 bases and 2 bases, in that order; junction bases with no gene match: 4. The CDR3 reads CASSLVLAGDNTGELFF. The CDR3 nucleotides are TGCGCCAGCAGCTTGGTCCTAGCGGGAGACAACACCGGGGAGCTGTTTTTT.